This TCR beta chain was profiled in a study of cytomegalovirus exposure and HLA in healthy donors. For the study at large: Inside one of the first data releases sat some 85 million unique TCRs taken from HLA-typed donors.

This CDR3 is built from 16 residues. Germline values: CDR1 MGHRA, CDR2 YSYEKL. Trimming stripped 3 bases from V and 7 bases from J, with 16 bases between. Amplification used 60 Vbeta primers and 13 Jbeta primers. Repertoires were generated with immunoSEQ multiplex PCR, while TCRdb's copy carries only in-frame clones and drops some. The repertoire has fewer than 250,000 clones, roughly 77% of them found once; the top ten carry approximately 2.8%. In the case of this clone: What it recognizes is unknown.

General study results and limits: There were several of the most significant clusters that appeared linked to common viral pathogens in a later analysis. Despite most TCR sequences being rare, some public TCRs occurred in many donors.

V usage is TRBV4-1 and J usage is TRBJ1-6; TRBD1 is a possible D gene (6 bases). The TCR originated in a woman aged 25-40 years in good health and CMV-seropositive. Source material: PBMCs. In DNA form, the CDR3 reads TGCGCCAGCAGCCATCTCTCACAGGGTTGGAATTCACCCCTCCACTTT. Protein: CASSHLSQGWNSPLHF.